Presented here are 18 T cell receptor beta chains from one specimen sequenced in a study of cytomegalovirus exposure and HLA in healthy donors. PCR primers comprised 60 Vbeta and 13 Jbeta primers. Sequenced by immunoSEQ multiplex PCR; TCRdb stores in-frame clones only, minus some. There are 190,000 or so clones in the sample; approximately 83% occur only once, and 0.098% lies in the top ten. Sequencing input: PBMCs. The receptors were gathered from a boy younger than 10 in good health and CMV-seronegative.

The chain employs TRBV9 and TRBJ1-2; maybe TRBD1 (5 bases). The CDR3 runs 14 residues. V dropped 2 bases and J dropped 6 bases, with 14 bases sitting between them. Germline V gene lookup returns CDR1 SGDLS and CDR2 YYNGEE. DNA for the CDR3: TGTGCCAGCAGCGTTTATCAGGGTATGAATGGCTACACCTTC. It is translated as CASSVYQGMNGYTF.

J is TRBJ2-3 and V is TRBV9; no firm D call. The CDR3 has 14 residues. Germline V CDR1 and CDR2: SGDLS, YYNGEE. V was shortened by 2 bases and J by 1 base, with 8 bases between the two germline ends. Written as DNA, the CDR3 is TGTGCCAGCAGCGTTTACGGAGGCACAGATACGCAGTATTTT. Protein sequence: CASSVYGGTDTQYF.

The chain recombines TRBV7-9 with TRBJ1-5; D not certain. Germline values: CDR1 SEHNR, CDR2 FQNEAQ (reference sequence). Trimming shortened V by 2 bases and J by 6 bases, and 11 bases separated the two germline ends. The CDR3 covers 14 residues. The CDR3 sequence: CASSLYPPSQPQHF. The CDR3 DNA is TGTGCCAGCAGCTTATATCCCCCCAGTCAGCCCCAGCATTTT.

This sequence joins TRBV9 and TRBJ2-5; 10 nucleotides align to TRBD2. The DNA matches TRBJ2-7 better at its end, which makes the J call doubtful. There are 15 residues in the CDR3. From germline, CDR1 is SGDLS and CDR2 YYNGEE. CDR3 nucleotide sequence: TGTGCCAGCAGCGTAGGGAGCGGGGGGGAGTACGAGCAGTACTTC. It is translated as CASSVGSGGEYEQYF.

About this clone: One end of the junction is discordant with germline, which a read error may explain. The chain links TRBV19 to TRBJ1-4; possibly TRBD1 for D (6 bases). CDR1 and CDR2 from the germline V gene are LNHDA and SQIVND (reference sequence). CDR3 length: 14 residues. In DNA form, the CDR3 reads TGTGCTAGTATCTTGGGGCAGGGGCATGAAAAACTGTTTTTT. Protein product: CASILGQGHEKLFF.

V usage is TRBV9 and J usage is TRBJ1-1; D is undetermined. Germline V gene lookup returns CDR1 SGDLS and CDR2 YYNGEE. There are 13 residues in the CDR3. Trimming removed 4 bases at V and 2 bases at J, with 9 bases between. The DNA for the CDR3 is TGTGCCAGCAGCTCAGGAGGCAACACTGAAGCTTTCTTT. Amino acids: CASSSGGNTEAFF.

The chain joins TRBV7-9 to TRBJ1-1; D is unresolved. This CDR3 contains 11 residues. Trimming took off 5 bases at V and 11 bases at J, with 12 bases between the two ends. Germline loops: CDR1 SEHNR, CDR2 FQNEAQ (reference sequence). CDR3 in DNA: TGTGCCAGCAGCCGTGCTGAGGTCGCTTTCTTT. Translating gives CASSRAEVAFF.

The chain is built from TRBV7-2 and TRBJ1-5; D is uncertain. This CDR3 has 15 residues. The germline V gene encodes CDR1 SGHTA and CDR2 FQGNSA. V lost 2 bases and J lost 0, with 8 bases in between. CDR3 amino acids: CASSLSLYSNQPQHF. Here the CDR3 DNA reads TGTGCCAGCAGCTTATCCCTATATAGCAATCAGCCCCAGCATTTT.

With regard to this clone: Other DNA sequences from this sample encode an identical CDR3 as well. This chain uses TRBV5-1 with TRBJ2-1; 12 bases match TRBD2. Germline assignment: CDR1 SGHRS and CDR2 YFSETQ. V dropped 0 bases and J dropped 7; count of bases not matched to a gene: 2. The CDR3 sequence is 15 residues long. In nucleotides, the CDR3 is TGCGCCAGCAGCTTGGGGCTAGCGGGGGGGAATGAGCAGTTCTTC. Protein product: CASSLGLAGGNEQFF.

This chain links TRBV28 with TRBJ2-7, with 7 bases lining up with TRBD1. V was pared by 5 bases and J by 0 bases, with 7 bases of the junction left unmatched. The germline CDR1 and CDR2 sequences are MDHEN and SYDVKM. The CDR3 runs 15 residues. CDR3 amino acids: CASSPPRDSSYEQYF. The CDR3 DNA sequence: TGTGCCAGCAGTCCCCCCCGGGACAGCTCCTACGAGCAGTACTTC.

Only a few counts were recorded for this clone. This sequence joins TRBV10-3 and TRBJ2-7; possibly TRBD2 for D (6 bases). The CDR3 has 13 amino acids. The V end was cut by 7 bases, the J end by 0 bases, with 10 bases between. In germline, CDR1 is ENHRY, CDR2 SYGVKD. The CDR3 spells CAIMGEDSYEQYF. DNA for the CDR3: TGTGCCATCATGGGGGAGGACTCCTACGAGCAGTACTTC.

This chain joins TRBV6-6 and TRBJ1-1, with D possibly being TRBD1 (5 bases). The CDR3 covers 14 residues. V was shortened by 6 bases and J by 2 bases, with 13 bases between the two germline ends. From germline, CDR1 is MNHNY and CDR2 SVGAGI (reference sequence). The CDR3 region has the DNA TGTGCCAGCAGCAAGGGACTACTTAACACTGAAGCTTTCTTT. Translation: CASSKGLLNTEAFF.

The chain employs TRBV7-2 and TRBJ1-1, with TRBD1 matching over 7 bases. The V gene's germline CDR1 is SGHTA and CDR2 FQGNSA. The CDR3 extends over 15 amino acids. V shed 4 bases and J 3 bases; nucleotides not matched to a gene: 8. DNA of the CDR3: TGTGCCAGCAGCTCCTCCCGACAGGGTTACACTGAAGCTTTCTTT. Translation gives CASSSSRQGYTEAFF.

The V gene is TRBV7-2, the J gene TRBJ1-3, with D hard to call. V gave up 1 base and J gave up 2 bases, with 9 bases separating them. In germline, CDR1 is SGHTA, CDR2 FQGNSA. This CDR3 is built from 15 residues. Written as DNA, the CDR3 is TGTGCCAGCAGCTTAGATGCGTTTCCTGGAAACACCATATATTTT. Residues: CASSLDAFPGNTIYF.

V usage is TRBV15 and J usage is TRBJ1-2; D is perhaps TRBD1 (5 bases). The CDR3 length is 13 residues. Trimming cost V 0 bases and J 8 bases, with 10 bases left between them. Germline-derived CDR1 and CDR2 are LNHNV and YYDKDF (reference sequence). The CDR3 is CATSRDQGLGYTF. The CDR3 DNA reads TGTGCCACCAGCAGAGATCAGGGTTTGGGCTACACCTTC.

J is TRBJ1-3 and V is TRBV19, with 9 nucleotides matching TRBD1. CDR1 is LNHDA and CDR2 is SQIVND in the germline V gene (reference sequence). The J segment lost 3 bases and the V segment lost 5 bases, leaving 5 bases of the junction unmatched. CDR3 length: 15 amino acids. The CDR3 DNA reads as TGTGCCAGTAGTGTCCACAGGGGGCTTGGAAACACCATATATTTT. It yields the protein CASSVHRGLGNTIYF.

This sequence joins TRBV2 and TRBJ2-7; 8 bases are a match to TRBD2. With V trimmed by 4 bases and J by 6 bases, 14 bases remained unmatched. Germline CDR1 and CDR2: SNHLY and FYNNEI. The CDR3 is 16 amino acids. DNA for the CDR3: TGTGCCAGCAGTGGACCAACGGGGGGGCCATCGGTCGAGCAGTACTTC. Its protein product is CASSGPTGGPSVEQYF.

This clone appeared a few times. The V gene is TRBV19, the J gene TRBJ1-5, with TRBD1 as a possible D gene (5 bases). Germline V gene lookup returns CDR1 LNHDA and CDR2 SQIVND (reference sequence). There are 16 residues in the CDR3. Between the trimmed V and J ends, which lost 7 bases and 4 bases, there was a span of 20 bases. CDR3 sequence: CASNPILGRGNQPQHF. For the CDR3, the DNA is TGTGCCAGTAACCCGATTCTGGGTCGGGGGAATCAGCCCCAGCATTTT.